A selection of T cell receptor beta chains follows, all from one sample in a study of identical twins. In TCRdb, the 5' RACE reads were re-called with MiXCR into one record per CDR3 protein. This repertoire shows fewer than 800,000 distinct CDR3 sequences, under 8.5% found once; its top ten account for roughly 1.6%. This same sample was also part of a study on yellow fever vaccine responses in identical twins.

What was sequenced was PBMCs. These receptors were taken from a young woman in good health. Each CDR3 is given with its conserved first and last residue. The D gene is left open where the match is weak. The size of a clone is reported for some rows only, either as once, few or many, or as a class for expanded clones.

V gene: TRBV9
J gene: TRBJ2-3
D gene: .
clone size: few
CDR3 protein: CASSLTGSGVTDTQYF
CDR3 DNA: TGTGCCAGCAGCCTGACCGGGAGTGGGGTCACAGATACGCAGTATTTT

V gene: TRBV10-3
J gene: TRBJ2-3
D gene: TRBD2
clone size: many
CDR3 protein: CGTSGSPAQNTQYF
CDR3 DNA: TGTGGTACTAGCGGGAGCCCCGCGCAGAATACGCAGTATTTT

V gene: TRBV5-6
J gene: TRBJ2-2
D gene: TRBD2
clone size: many
CDR3 protein: CASSFRTSGGPSGELFF
CDR3 DNA: TGTGCCAGCAGCTTTCGGACTAGCGGGGGCCCCTCCGGGGAGCTGTTTTTT

V gene: TRBV6-5
J gene: TRBJ2-3
D gene: .
clone size: few
CDR3 protein: CASSYSPGAGTDTQYF
CDR3 DNA: TGTGCCAGCAGTTACTCTCCGGGAGCGGGCACAGATACGCAGTATTTT

V gene: TRBV10-3
J gene: TRBJ2-3
D gene: TRBD2
clone size: many
CDR3 protein: CAISRPGLASLGNSDTQYF
CDR3 DNA: TGTGCCATCTCTCGTCCGGGACTAGCTAGCCTGGGAAACTCAGATACGCAGTATTTT

V gene: TRBV4-1
J gene: TRBJ2-3
D gene: TRBD2
clone size: few
CDR3 protein: CASSQGGTSGTDTQYF
CDR3 DNA: TGCGCCAGCAGCCAAGGAGGGACTAGCGGCACAGATACGCAGTATTTT

V gene: TRBV7-9
J gene: TRBJ1-2
D gene: TRBD1
clone size: many
CDR3 protein: CASSPRTGGYGYTF
CDR3 DNA: TGTGCCAGCAGCCCAAGGACAGGGGGCTATGGCTACACCTTC

V gene: TRBV12-3/TRBV12-4
J gene: TRBJ2-3
D gene: .
clone size: many
CDR3 protein: CASSFGPSPSTDTQYF
CDR3 DNA: TGTGCCAGCAGTTTCGGTCCTAGCCCTAGCACAGATACGCAGTATTTT

V gene: TRBV25-1
J gene: TRBJ2-2
D gene: .
clone size: few
CDR3 protein: CASSELTGELFF
CDR3 DNA: TGTGCCAGCAGTGAGCTAACCGGGGAGCTGTTTTTT

V gene: TRBV29-1
J gene: TRBJ1-1
D gene: TRBD1
clone size: many
CDR3 protein: CSVGQQFEAFF
CDR3 DNA: TGCAGCGTGGGACAGCAATTTGAAGCTTTCTTT

V gene: TRBV12-3/TRBV12-4
J gene: TRBJ1-3
D gene: .
clone size: many
CDR3 protein: CASSSLARDTRGTIYF
CDR3 DNA: TGTGCCAGCAGTTCCCTAGCCCGGGACACACGAGGCACCATATATTTT

V gene: TRBV29-1
J gene: TRBJ1-2
D gene: .
clone size: .
CDR3 protein: CSVDRGPGGYTF
CDR3 DNA: TGCAGCGTTGACCGGGGGCCGGGGGGCTACACCTTC

V gene: TRBV28
J gene: TRBJ2-2
D gene: .
clone size: few
CDR3 protein: CASTPRPGELFF
CDR3 DNA: TGTGCCAGCACCCCTCGACCCGGGGAGCTGTTTTTT

V gene: TRBV28
J gene: TRBJ2-1
D gene: .
clone size: .
CDR3 protein: CASSLYWAAYNEQFF
CDR3 DNA: TGTGCCAGCAGTTTGTACTGGGCGGCGTACAATGAGCAGTTCTTC

V gene: TRBV4-1
J gene: TRBJ1-4
D gene: .
clone size: .
CDR3 protein: CASSQESMRLFF
CDR3 DNA: TGCGCCAGCAGCCAAGAATCAATGAGGCTGTTTTTT

V gene: TRBV7-8
J gene: TRBJ1-5
D gene: TRBD1
clone size: many
CDR3 protein: CASSRTGNQPQHF
CDR3 DNA: TGTGCCAGCAGCCGGACAGGAAATCAGCCCCAGCATTTT

V gene: TRBV20-1
J gene: TRBJ2-2
D gene: .
clone size: .
CDR3 protein: CSAGWDTGELFF
CDR3 DNA: TGCAGTGCTGGGTGGGACACCGGGGAGCTGTTTTTT

V gene: TRBV29-1
J gene: TRBJ2-7
D gene: TRBD2
clone size: .
CDR3 protein: CSVEDSGGGYSYEQYF
CDR3 DNA: TGCAGCGTTGAGGATAGCGGGGGGGGATACTCCTACGAGCAGTACTTC

V gene: TRBV5-1
J gene: TRBJ2-1
D gene: TRBD2
clone size: many
CDR3 protein: CASSLAQTSGKYNEQFF
CDR3 DNA: TGCGCCAGCAGCTTGGCCCAGACTAGCGGAAAATACAATGAGCAGTTCTTC

V gene: TRBV11-2
J gene: TRBJ1-1
D gene: TRBD1
clone size: .
CDR3 protein: CASSLNGQGVNTEAFF
CDR3 DNA: TGTGCCAGCAGCTTGAACGGACAGGGCGTGAACACTGAAGCTTTCTTT

V gene: TRBV20-1
J gene: TRBJ2-3
D gene: TRBD2
clone size: .
CDR3 protein: CSASSGRAQGDTQYF
CDR3 DNA: TGCAGTGCCAGTAGCGGGAGGGCCCAGGGAGATACGCAGTATTTT

V gene: TRBV5-5
J gene: TRBJ1-5
D gene: .
clone size: many
CDR3 protein: CASSFSGTDSNQPQHF
CDR3 DNA: TGTGCCAGCAGCTTCTCAGGGACGGATAGCAATCAGCCCCAGCATTTT

V gene: TRBV7-3
J gene: TRBJ2-1
D gene: .
clone size: many
CDR3 protein: CASSQDYSYNEQFF
CDR3 DNA: TGTGCCAGCAGCCAAGACTACTCCTACAATGAGCAGTTCTTC

V gene: TRBV9
J gene: TRBJ1-4
D gene: .
clone size: many
CDR3 protein: CASSVKSSTNEKLFF
CDR3 DNA: TGTGCCAGCAGCGTAAAGAGTTCAACTAATGAAAAACTGTTTTTT

V gene: TRBV5-8
J gene: TRBJ1-4
D gene: .
clone size: .
CDR3 protein: CASSLGQIGEKLFF
CDR3 DNA: TGTGCCAGCAGCCTCGGACAAATTGGTGAAAAACTGTTTTTT

V gene: TRBV18
J gene: TRBJ2-6
D gene: TRBD1
clone size: few
CDR3 protein: CASSNRGSGANVLTF
CDR3 DNA: TGTGCCAGCTCCAACAGGGGTTCGGGGGCCAACGTCCTGACTTTC

V gene: TRBV27
J gene: TRBJ2-1
D gene: .
clone size: .
CDR3 protein: CASTSRGNNEQFF
CDR3 DNA: TGTGCCAGCACCTCGAGAGGGAATAATGAGCAGTTCTTC

V gene: TRBV3-1
J gene: TRBJ2-2
D gene: TRBD2
clone size: many
CDR3 protein: CASSQFAGGYTGELFF
CDR3 DNA: TGTGCCAGCAGCCAATTTGCGGGGGGATACACCGGGGAGCTGTTTTTT

V gene: TRBV9
J gene: TRBJ2-5
D gene: TRBD2
clone size: .
CDR3 protein: CASSESLAGGPQETQYF
CDR3 DNA: TGTGCCAGCAGCGAATCTCTAGCGGGGGGACCGCAAGAGACCCAGTACTTC

V gene: TRBV9
J gene: TRBJ1-2
D gene: .
clone size: few
CDR3 protein: CASSARDNYGYTF
CDR3 DNA: TGTGCCAGCAGCGCCCGGGACAATTATGGCTACACCTTC

V gene: TRBV6-6
J gene: TRBJ1-2
D gene: .
clone size: .
CDR3 protein: CASSHRVGGYTF
CDR3 DNA: TGTGCCAGCAGCCACAGGGTTGGAGGCTACACCTTC

V gene: TRBV12-3/TRBV12-4
J gene: TRBJ2-4
D gene: TRBD2
clone size: .
CDR3 protein: CASSTLAGRLAKNIQYF
CDR3 DNA: TGTGCCAGCAGTACCCTAGCGGGGAGACTAGCCAAAAACATTCAGTACTTC

V gene: TRBV7-8
J gene: TRBJ1-2
D gene: TRBD1
clone size: .
CDR3 protein: CASSLILRQGDYGYTF
CDR3 DNA: TGTGCCAGCAGCTTAATTCTGAGACAGGGCGACTATGGCTACACCTTC

V gene: TRBV5-6
J gene: TRBJ2-5
D gene: .
clone size: .
CDR3 protein: CASSLGRVQETQYF
CDR3 DNA: TGTGCCAGCAGCTTGGGCAGGGTCCAAGAGACCCAGTACTTC

V gene: TRBV27
J gene: TRBJ2-7
D gene: TRBD2
clone size: .
CDR3 protein: CASSSSGWPYEQYF
CDR3 DNA: TGTGCCAGCAGTTCTAGCGGGTGGCCCTACGAGCAGTACTTC

V gene: TRBV2
J gene: TRBJ2-4
D gene: TRBD1
clone size: .
CDR3 protein: CASNLQGSKNIQYF
CDR3 DNA: TGTGCCAGCAACTTACAGGGGTCAAAAAACATTCAGTACTTC

V gene: TRBV7-8
J gene: TRBJ1-5
D gene: .
clone size: few
CDR3 protein: CASSLDGRYYSNQPQHF
CDR3 DNA: TGTGCCAGCAGCTTAGATGGCAGATACTATAGCAATCAGCCCCAGCATTTT

V gene: TRBV7-2
J gene: TRBJ2-5
D gene: TRBD2
clone size: few
CDR3 protein: CASSATSGLRETQYF
CDR3 DNA: TGTGCCAGCAGCGCGACTAGCGGCCTCAGGGAGACCCAGTACTTC

V gene: TRBV29-1
J gene: TRBJ2-7
D gene: .
clone size: .
CDR3 protein: CSVEEGGSYEQYF
CDR3 DNA: TGCAGCGTCGAAGAAGGGGGCTCCTACGAGCAGTACTTC

V gene: TRBV14
J gene: TRBJ2-3
D gene: .
clone size: few
CDR3 protein: CASSQVGLSTDTQYF
CDR3 DNA: TGTGCCAGCAGCCAAGTGGGGTTGAGCACAGATACGCAGTATTTT

V gene: TRBV25-1
J gene: TRBJ2-1
D gene: TRBD2
clone size: few
CDR3 protein: CASSVGGRVNNEQFF
CDR3 DNA: TGTGCCAGCAGTGTCGGCGGGAGAGTCAACAATGAGCAGTTCTTC

V gene: TRBV7-8
J gene: TRBJ2-3
D gene: .
clone size: .
CDR3 protein: CASSPWENTDTQYF
CDR3 DNA: TGTGCCAGCAGCCCATGGGAGAATACAGATACGCAGTATTTT

V gene: TRBV20-1
J gene: TRBJ2-1
D gene: TRBD2
clone size: .
CDR3 protein: CSAPLAGESYNEQFF
CDR3 DNA: TGCAGTGCTCCTCTAGCGGGCGAATCCTACAATGAGCAGTTCTTC

V gene: TRBV4-1
J gene: TRBJ1-2
D gene: .
clone size: many
CDR3 protein: CASSPARLISYGYTF
CDR3 DNA: TGCGCCAGCAGCCCCGCGAGGTTGATCAGCTATGGCTACACCTTC

V gene: TRBV6-1
J gene: TRBJ2-3
D gene: .
clone size: many
CDR3 protein: CATLSRGGDTDTQYF
CDR3 DNA: TGTGCCACCCTATCGAGAGGCGGGGACACAGATACGCAGTATTTT

V gene: TRBV2
J gene: TRBJ2-5
D gene: .
clone size: .
CDR3 protein: CASSEADLQETQYF
CDR3 DNA: TGTGCCAGCAGTGAGGCAGATCTCCAAGAGACCCAGTACTTC

V gene: TRBV10-3
J gene: TRBJ1-1
D gene: TRBD1
clone size: many
CDR3 protein: CAISESPTGLVTEAFF
CDR3 DNA: TGTGCCATCAGTGAGTCCCCGACAGGGTTGGTAACTGAAGCTTTCTTT

V gene: TRBV20-1
J gene: TRBJ2-1
D gene: .
clone size: .
CDR3 protein: CSARDPTRLSYNEQFF
CDR3 DNA: TGCAGTGCTAGAGATCCCACCCGATTATCCTACAATGAGCAGTTCTTC

V gene: TRBV20-1
J gene: TRBJ2-1
D gene: .
clone size: .
CDR3 protein: CSARSARSSYNEQFF
CDR3 DNA: TGCAGTGCCAGGTCGGCGCGCAGCTCCTACAATGAGCAGTTCTTC

V gene: TRBV20-1
J gene: TRBJ2-1
D gene: TRBD2
clone size: few
CDR3 protein: CSAPPRSGTSPLDEQFF
CDR3 DNA: TGCAGTGCTCCCCCCCGATCCGGGACTAGCCCCCTGGATGAGCAGTTCTTC

V gene: TRBV6-1
J gene: TRBJ2-6
D gene: .
clone size: .
CDR3 protein: CASRTTGTDISGANVLTF
CDR3 DNA: TGTGCCAGCAGAACGACCGGGACGGATATCTCTGGGGCCAACGTCCTGACTTTC

V gene: TRBV5-1
J gene: TRBJ2-3
D gene: TRBD2
clone size: many
CDR3 protein: CASSPASGGTDTQYF
CDR3 DNA: TGCGCCAGCAGCCCGGCTAGCGGGGGTACAGATACGCAGTATTTT

V gene: TRBV27
J gene: TRBJ2-1
D gene: TRBD2
clone size: .
CDR3 protein: CASSLSISGGFWQFF
CDR3 DNA: TGTGCCAGCAGTTTATCTATTAGCGGGGGCTTTTGGCAGTTCTTC

V gene: TRBV4-1
J gene: TRBJ2-3
D gene: .
clone size: few
CDR3 protein: CASSSGPPADTQYF
CDR3 DNA: TGCGCCAGCAGCTCCGGGCCACCCGCAGATACGCAGTATTTT

V gene: TRBV7-9
J gene: TRBJ2-3
D gene: .
clone size: .
CDR3 protein: CASSLAFRGASTDTQYF
CDR3 DNA: TGTGCCAGCAGCTTAGCCTTCCGAGGCGCTAGCACAGATACGCAGTATTTT

V gene: TRBV28
J gene: TRBJ2-2
D gene: TRBD2
clone size: .
CDR3 protein: CASSLGLAGVGGTGELFF
CDR3 DNA: TGTGCCAGCAGTTTAGGGCTAGCGGGAGTTGGCGGCACCGGGGAGCTGTTTTTT

V gene: TRBV12-3/TRBV12-4
J gene: TRBJ2-2
D gene: TRBD1
clone size: many
CDR3 protein: CASSLDRVNTGELFF
CDR3 DNA: TGTGCCAGCAGTCTGGACAGGGTCAACACCGGGGAGCTGTTTTTT

V gene: TRBV9
J gene: TRBJ1-2
D gene: TRBD1
clone size: many
CDR3 protein: CASSVESGGWGYTF
CDR3 DNA: TGTGCCAGCAGCGTAGAGTCAGGGGGCTGGGGCTACACCTTC